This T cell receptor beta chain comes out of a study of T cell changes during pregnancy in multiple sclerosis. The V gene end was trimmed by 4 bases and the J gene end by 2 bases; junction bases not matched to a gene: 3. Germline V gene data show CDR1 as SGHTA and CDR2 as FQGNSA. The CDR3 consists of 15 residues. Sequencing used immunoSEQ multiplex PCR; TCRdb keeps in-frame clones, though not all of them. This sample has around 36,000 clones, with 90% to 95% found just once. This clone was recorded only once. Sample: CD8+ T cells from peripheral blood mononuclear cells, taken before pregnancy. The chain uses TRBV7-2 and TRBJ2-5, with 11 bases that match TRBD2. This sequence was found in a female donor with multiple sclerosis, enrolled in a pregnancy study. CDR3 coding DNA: TGTGCCAGCAGCTCCGGGACTAGCGGACAAGAGACCCAGTACTTC. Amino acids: CASSSGTSGQETQYF.